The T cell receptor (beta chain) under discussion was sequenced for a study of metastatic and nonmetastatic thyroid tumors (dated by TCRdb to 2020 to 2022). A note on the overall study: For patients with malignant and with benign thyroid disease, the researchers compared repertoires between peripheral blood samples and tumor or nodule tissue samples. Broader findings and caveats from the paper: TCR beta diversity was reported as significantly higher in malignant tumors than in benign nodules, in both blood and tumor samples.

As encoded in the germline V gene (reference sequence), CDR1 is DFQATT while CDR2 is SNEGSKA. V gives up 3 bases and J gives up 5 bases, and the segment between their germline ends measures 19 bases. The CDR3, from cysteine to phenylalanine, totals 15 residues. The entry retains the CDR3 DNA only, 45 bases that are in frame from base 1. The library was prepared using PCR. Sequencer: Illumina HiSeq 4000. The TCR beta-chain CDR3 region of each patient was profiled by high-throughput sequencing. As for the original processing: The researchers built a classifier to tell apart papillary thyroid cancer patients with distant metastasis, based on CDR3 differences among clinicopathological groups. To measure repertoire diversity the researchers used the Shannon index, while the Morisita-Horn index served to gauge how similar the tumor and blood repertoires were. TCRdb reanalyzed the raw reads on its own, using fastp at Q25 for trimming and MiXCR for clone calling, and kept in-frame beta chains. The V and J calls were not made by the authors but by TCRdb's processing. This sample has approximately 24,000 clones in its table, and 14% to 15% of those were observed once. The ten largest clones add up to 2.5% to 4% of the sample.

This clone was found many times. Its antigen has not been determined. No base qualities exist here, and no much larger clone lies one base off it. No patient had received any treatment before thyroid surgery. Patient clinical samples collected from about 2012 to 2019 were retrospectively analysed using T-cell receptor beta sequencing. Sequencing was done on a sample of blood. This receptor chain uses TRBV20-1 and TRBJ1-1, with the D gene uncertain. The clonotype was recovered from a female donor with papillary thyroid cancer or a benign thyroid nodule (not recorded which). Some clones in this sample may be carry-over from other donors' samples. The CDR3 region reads CSASSAPPDSTEAFF. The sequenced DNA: TGCAGTGCTAGCTCGGCACCACCCGACTCAACTGAAGCTTTCTTT.